This TCR beta chain is from a study of blood T cells in healthy people across ages. With 1 base removed from V and 2 bases from J, the gap between germline ends came to 12 bases. Looked up from germline, CDR1 is SGHVS and CDR2 is FQNEAQ. CDR3 length: 15 amino acids. A sample-barcoded 5' primer and a J-beta primer mix were used in a second PCR of roughly 7 to 11 cycles. TCRdb analysed the 5' RACE reads with MiXCR anew, one entry per CDR3 protein. The sample carries about 1.1 million distinct CDR3 sequences, roughly two fifths recorded once. The sequenced material came from blood. The sequence was obtained from a man between 18 and 29 years old in good health. The chain links TRBV7-8 to TRBJ2-7, with D possibly TRBD1 on 6 matching bases. DNA of the CDR3: TGTGCCAGCAGCTTAGACAGGGTCAGACCCTACGAGCAGTACTTC. Its translation is CASSLDRVRPYEQYF.